This is a list of T cell receptor beta chains from one sample in a study of blood T cell repertoires in COVID-19. TCRdb's table, derived via immunoSEQ multiplex PCR, lists solely in-frame clones and lacks some. The table has some 220,000 clones, over 60% seen once. The sample comprised peripheral blood. The receptors originated from a woman aged 65 to 85 with acute or convalescent COVID-19. CDR3s include the opening cysteine and the closing phenylalanine or tryptophan. The order of the fields is V gene, D gene, clone size, J gene, CDR3 protein, CDR3 DNA. The D gene is left open where the match is weak. Expanded clones are given a class, and other clones once, few, many or no size at all.

V gene: TRBV2
D gene: -
clone size: -
J gene: TRBJ2-1
CDR3 protein: CASSLSESSYNEQFF
CDR3 DNA: TGTGCCAGCAGCCTCAGCGAGAGCTCCTACAATGAGCAGTTCTTC

V gene: TRBV11-2
D gene: TRBD1
clone size: -
J gene: TRBJ2-7
CDR3 protein: CASSPGGEQYF
CDR3 DNA: TGTGCCAGCAGCCCAGGGGGCGAGCAGTACTTC

V gene: TRBV6-2/TRBV6-3
D gene: TRBD2
clone size: -
J gene: TRBJ2-3
CDR3 protein: CASSFERGTTDTQYF
CDR3 DNA: TGTGCCAGCAGTTTCGAGCGGGGGACCACCGATACGCAGTATTTT

V gene: TRBV9
D gene: -
clone size: few
J gene: TRBJ1-2
CDR3 protein: CASSVGEKGNYGYTF
CDR3 DNA: TGTGCCAGCAGCGTAGGTGAAAAGGGGAACTATGGCTACACCTTC

V gene: TRBV19
D gene: TRBD2
clone size: many
J gene: TRBJ2-7
CDR3 protein: CASSIELAGGRYEQYF
CDR3 DNA: TGTGCCAGTAGTATAGAACTAGCGGGGGGCCGATACGAGCAGTACTTC

V gene: TRBV6-5
D gene: TRBD1
clone size: -
J gene: TRBJ1-2
CDR3 protein: CASNRGQGRGYTF
CDR3 DNA: TGTGCCAGCAACAGAGGACAGGGACGTGGCTACACCTTC

V gene: TRBV20-1
D gene: -
clone size: few
J gene: TRBJ2-3
CDR3 protein: CSASSTDTQYF
CDR3 DNA: TGCAGTGCATCTAGCACAGATACGCAGTATTTT

V gene: TRBV6-5
D gene: -
clone size: -
J gene: TRBJ1-4
CDR3 protein: CALWAVGRNEKLFF
CDR3 DNA: TGTGCCCTTTGGGCGGTGGGGAGAAATGAAAAACTGTTTTTT

V gene: TRBV4-1
D gene: TRBD2
clone size: few
J gene: TRBJ2-3
CDR3 protein: CASSLGTSGGVTDTQYF
CDR3 DNA: TGCGCCAGCAGCCTTGGGACTAGCGGGGGGGTAACAGATACGCAGTATTTT

V gene: TRBV5-5
D gene: TRBD1
clone size: -
J gene: TRBJ2-7
CDR3 protein: CASSLAPGTGGLNEQYF
CDR3 DNA: TGTGCCAGCAGCTTGGCCCCCGGGACAGGGGGCCTCAACGAGCAGTACTTC

V gene: TRBV2
D gene: -
clone size: -
J gene: TRBJ1-5
CDR3 protein: CASSPSGDQPQHF
CDR3 DNA: TGTGCCAGCAGTCCATCAGGGGATCAGCCCCAGCATTTT

V gene: TRBV18
D gene: TRBD1
clone size: -
J gene: TRBJ2-7
CDR3 protein: CASSAGTGLWEQYF
CDR3 DNA: TGTGCCAGCTCGGCCGGGACAGGGTTGTGGGAGCAGTACTTC

V gene: TRBV29-1
D gene: -
clone size: -
J gene: TRBJ1-2
CDR3 protein: CSVHRALGEGYTF
CDR3 DNA: TGCAGCGTACACAGGGCCCTGGGAGAGGGCTACACCTTC

V gene: TRBV5-6
D gene: TRBD1
clone size: -
J gene: TRBJ1-1
CDR3 protein: CASSLDRGVEAFF
CDR3 DNA: TGTGCCAGCAGCTTGGACAGGGGCGTAGAAGCTTTCTTT

V gene: TRBV27
D gene: -
clone size: -
J gene: TRBJ2-2
CDR3 protein: CASSFNRRFTGELFF
CDR3 DNA: TGTGCCAGCAGTTTCAACCGGAGGTTTACCGGGGAGCTGTTTTTT

V gene: TRBV5-1
D gene: -
clone size: -
J gene: TRBJ2-1
CDR3 protein: CASSLSDNEQFF
CDR3 DNA: TGCGCCAGCAGCTTATCGGACAATGAGCAGTTCTTC

V gene: TRBV5-1
D gene: TRBD2
clone size: -
J gene: TRBJ2-5
CDR3 protein: CASSLPSSGGRETQYF
CDR3 DNA: TGCGCCAGCAGCCTCCCCTCTAGCGGGGGGCGGGAGACCCAGTACTTC

V gene: TRBV30
D gene: TRBD1
clone size: -
J gene: TRBJ1-1
CDR3 protein: CAWSVRPGQGGAFF
CDR3 DNA: TGTGCCTGGAGTGTTCGCCCCGGACAGGGGGGAGCTTTCTTT

V gene: TRBV2
D gene: TRBD2
clone size: -
J gene: TRBJ2-3
CDR3 protein: CASSRVGGAISDTQYF
CDR3 DNA: TGTGCCAGCAGTCGGGTCGGGGGGGCTATATCAGATACGCAGTATTTT

V gene: TRBV5-1
D gene: -
clone size: -
J gene: TRBJ2-7
CDR3 protein: CASSEGTFDYRQYF
CDR3 DNA: TGCGCCAGCAGCGAAGGGACTTTCGACTACCGGCAGTACTTC

V gene: TRBV2
D gene: -
clone size: few
J gene: TRBJ1-2
CDR3 protein: CASRTDTGFGYGYTF
CDR3 DNA: TGTGCCAGCAGGACCGATACAGGGTTCGGCTATGGCTACACCTTC

V gene: TRBV19
D gene: -
clone size: -
J gene: TRBJ1-3
CDR3 protein: CASRTGGLLSGNTIYF
CDR3 DNA: TGTGCCAGTAGGACCGGGGGGCTCCTCTCTGGAAACACCATATATTTT

V gene: TRBV15
D gene: TRBD1
clone size: -
J gene: TRBJ1-6
CDR3 protein: CATSRESGGSSPLHF
CDR3 DNA: TGTGCCACCAGCAGAGAGTCAGGGGGTTCTTCACCCCTCCACTTT

V gene: TRBV3-1/TRBV3-2
D gene: -
clone size: -
J gene: TRBJ1-4
CDR3 protein: CASSQVIPGKMTATNEKLFF
CDR3 DNA: TGTGCCAGCAGCCAAGTAATCCCAGGGAAGATGACTGCAACTAATGAAAAACTGTTTTTT

V gene: TRBV7-2
D gene: -
clone size: -
J gene: TRBJ1-2
CDR3 protein: CASSLAATGSNYGYTF
CDR3 DNA: TGTGCCAGCAGCTTAGCGGCGACGGGATCGAACTATGGCTACACCTTC

V gene: TRBV7-2
D gene: -
clone size: once
J gene: TRBJ2-1
CDR3 protein: CASSRDSAYNEQFF
CDR3 DNA: TGTGCCAGCAGCCGGGATAGCGCTTACAATGAGCAGTTCTTC

V gene: TRBV4-3
D gene: TRBD2
clone size: once
J gene: TRBJ2-3
CDR3 protein: CASSRSGGPYYTDTQYF
CDR3 DNA: TGCGCCAGCAGCCGAAGCGGGGGGCCCTATTACACAGATACGCAGTATTTT

V gene: TRBV7-6
D gene: -
clone size: -
J gene: TRBJ1-1
CDR3 protein: CASSLGTGWGTEAFF
CDR3 DNA: TGTGCCAGCAGCTTAGGAACAGGGTGGGGCACTGAAGCTTTCTTT

V gene: TRBV21-1
D gene: -
clone size: -
J gene: TRBJ1-2
CDR3 protein: CASSKDPAGGYTF
CDR3 DNA: TGTGCCAGCAGCAAAGACCCCGCGGGGGGCTACACCTTC

V gene: TRBV7-2
D gene: TRBD2
clone size: -
J gene: TRBJ2-7
CDR3 protein: CASSLSTSGGYEQYF
CDR3 DNA: TGTGCCAGCAGCTTATCAACTAGCGGGGGGTACGAGCAGTACTTC

V gene: TRBV6-1
D gene: -
clone size: -
J gene: TRBJ2-1
CDR3 protein: CASSEGVGDIYNEQFF
CDR3 DNA: TGTGCCAGCAGTGAAGGAGTAGGGGACATATACAATGAGCAGTTCTTC

V gene: TRBV5-6
D gene: TRBD1
clone size: -
J gene: TRBJ2-5
CDR3 protein: CASVRDRVQETKYF
CDR3 DNA: TGTGCCAGCGTCCGGGACAGGGTACAAGAGACCAAGTACTTC

V gene: TRBV2
D gene: TRBD1
clone size: few
J gene: TRBJ2-7
CDR3 protein: CASSERGRPDEQYF
CDR3 DNA: TGTGCCAGCAGTGAAAGGGGGCGCCCCGACGAGCAGTACTTC

V gene: TRBV9
D gene: TRBD2
clone size: -
J gene: TRBJ2-5
CDR3 protein: CASTTSGQETQYF
CDR3 DNA: TGTGCCAGCACCACTAGCGGCCAAGAGACCCAGTACTTC

V gene: TRBV7-2
D gene: -
clone size: -
J gene: TRBJ2-5
CDR3 protein: CASSPDSKETQYF
CDR3 DNA: TGTGCCAGCAGTCCGGACAGTAAAGAGACCCAGTACTTC

V gene: TRBV10-3
D gene: -
clone size: few
J gene: TRBJ2-7
CDR3 protein: CAISGGTGKQILIYEQYF
CDR3 DNA: TGTGCCATCAGTGGTGGAACAGGGAAACAAATTTTGATCTACGAGCAGTACTTC

V gene: TRBV5-1
D gene: -
clone size: -
J gene: TRBJ1-1
CDR3 protein: CASSLVPGQNTEAFF
CDR3 DNA: TGCGCCAGCAGCTTGGTACCAGGACAGAACACTGAAGCTTTCTTT

V gene: TRBV19
D gene: TRBD2
clone size: -
J gene: TRBJ2-1
CDR3 protein: CASSPTSGGVNEQFF
CDR3 DNA: TGTGCCAGTAGTCCCACTAGCGGGGGGGTCAATGAGCAGTTCTTC

V gene: TRBV6-5
D gene: TRBD2
clone size: -
J gene: TRBJ2-5
CDR3 protein: CASSWDYKETQYF
CDR3 DNA: TGTGCCAGCAGCTGGGACTATAAAGAGACCCAGTACTTC

V gene: TRBV5-1
D gene: TRBD2
clone size: -
J gene: TRBJ2-2
CDR3 protein: CASSNLAGGTGELFF
CDR3 DNA: TGCGCCAGCAGCAATCTAGCGGGGGGCACCGGGGAGCTGTTTTTT

V gene: TRBV5-1
D gene: -
clone size: -
J gene: TRBJ2-2
CDR3 protein: CASSLETGWANTGELFF
CDR3 DNA: TGCGCCAGCAGCTTGGAGACGGGGTGGGCCAACACCGGGGAGCTGTTTTTT

V gene: TRBV5-1
D gene: TRBD2
clone size: -
J gene: TRBJ2-3
CDR3 protein: CASSLQGGTDTQYF
CDR3 DNA: TGCGCCAGCAGCTTGCAGGGAGGGACAGATACGCAGTATTTT